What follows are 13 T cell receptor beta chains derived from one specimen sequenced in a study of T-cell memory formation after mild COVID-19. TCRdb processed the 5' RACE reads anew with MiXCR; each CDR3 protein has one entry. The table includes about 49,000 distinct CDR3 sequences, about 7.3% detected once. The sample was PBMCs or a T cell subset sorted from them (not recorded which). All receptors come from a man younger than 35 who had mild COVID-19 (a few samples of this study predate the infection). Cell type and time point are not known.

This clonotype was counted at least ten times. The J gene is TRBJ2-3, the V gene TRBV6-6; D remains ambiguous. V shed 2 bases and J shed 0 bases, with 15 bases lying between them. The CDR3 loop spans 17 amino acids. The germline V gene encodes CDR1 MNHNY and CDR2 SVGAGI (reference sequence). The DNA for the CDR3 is TGTGCCAGCAGTTACCCCAGAGAAGGGTCTAGCACAGATACGCAGTATTTT. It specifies CASSYPREGSSTDTQYF.

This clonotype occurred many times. The CDR3: CSVELGYGYTF. The CDR3 DNA sequence: TGCAGCGTTGAACTAGGCTATGGCTACACCTTC. The chain recombines TRBV29-1 with TRBJ1-2; D is uncertain. Germline V CDR1 and CDR2: SQVTM, ANQGSEA. The CDR3 runs to 11 residues. Deletions cut 2 bases from V and 4 bases from J, with 5 bases between.

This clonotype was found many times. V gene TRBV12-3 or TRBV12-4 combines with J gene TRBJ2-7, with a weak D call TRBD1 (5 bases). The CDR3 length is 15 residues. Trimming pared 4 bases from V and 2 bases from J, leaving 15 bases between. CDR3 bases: TGTGCCAGCAGTTCCCACCAGACAGCGACCTACGAGCAGTACTTC. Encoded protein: CASSSHQTATYEQYF.

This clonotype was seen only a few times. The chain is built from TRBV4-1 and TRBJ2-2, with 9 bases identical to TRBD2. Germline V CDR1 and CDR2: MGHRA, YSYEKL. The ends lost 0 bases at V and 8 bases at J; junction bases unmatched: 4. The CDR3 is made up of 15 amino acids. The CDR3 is CASSQDRLAGGELFF. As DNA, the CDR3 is TGCGCCAGCAGCCAAGATCGGCTAGCGGGGGGGGAGCTGTTTTTT.

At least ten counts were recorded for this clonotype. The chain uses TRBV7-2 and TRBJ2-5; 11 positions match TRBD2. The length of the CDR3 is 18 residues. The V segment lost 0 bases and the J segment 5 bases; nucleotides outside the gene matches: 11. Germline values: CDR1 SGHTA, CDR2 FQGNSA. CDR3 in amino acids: CASSLALLAGGGWETQYF. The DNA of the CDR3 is TGTGCCAGCAGCTTAGCGCTTCTAGCGGGGGGAGGTTGGGAGACCCAGTACTTC.

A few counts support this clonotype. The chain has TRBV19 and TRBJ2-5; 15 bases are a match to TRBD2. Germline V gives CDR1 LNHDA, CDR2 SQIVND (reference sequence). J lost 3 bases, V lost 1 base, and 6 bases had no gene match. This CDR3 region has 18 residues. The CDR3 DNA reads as TGTGCCAGTAGTATAGTATTGGGGACTAGCGGGGGGAAAGAGACCCAGTACTTC. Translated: CASSIVLGTSGGKETQYF.

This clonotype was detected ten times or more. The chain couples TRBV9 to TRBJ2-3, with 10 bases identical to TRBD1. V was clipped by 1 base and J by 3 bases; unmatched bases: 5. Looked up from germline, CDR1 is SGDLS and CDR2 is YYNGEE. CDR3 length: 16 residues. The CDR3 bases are TGTGCCAGCAGCGTACCGAGGACAGGGGGAACAGATACGCAGTATTTT. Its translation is CASSVPRTGGTDTQYF.

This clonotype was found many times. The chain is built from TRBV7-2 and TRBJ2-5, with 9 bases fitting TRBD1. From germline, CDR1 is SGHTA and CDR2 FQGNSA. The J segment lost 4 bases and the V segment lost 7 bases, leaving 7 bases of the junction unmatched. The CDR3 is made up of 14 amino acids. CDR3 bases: TGTGCCAGCACTAAGAGGGACAGGGTAGAGACCCAGTACTTC. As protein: CASTKRDRVETQYF.

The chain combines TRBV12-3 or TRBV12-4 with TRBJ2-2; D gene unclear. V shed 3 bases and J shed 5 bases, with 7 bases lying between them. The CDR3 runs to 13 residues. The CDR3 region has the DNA TGTGCCAGCAGTTTTCTCCAGACCGGGGAGCTGTTTTTT. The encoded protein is CASSFLQTGELFF.

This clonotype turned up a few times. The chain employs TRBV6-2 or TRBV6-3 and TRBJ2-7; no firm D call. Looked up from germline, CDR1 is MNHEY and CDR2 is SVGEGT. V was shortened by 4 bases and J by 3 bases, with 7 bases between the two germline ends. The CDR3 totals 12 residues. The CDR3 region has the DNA TGTGCCAGCAGTTCCCCCCTCTACGAGCAGTACGTC. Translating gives CASSSPLYEQYV.

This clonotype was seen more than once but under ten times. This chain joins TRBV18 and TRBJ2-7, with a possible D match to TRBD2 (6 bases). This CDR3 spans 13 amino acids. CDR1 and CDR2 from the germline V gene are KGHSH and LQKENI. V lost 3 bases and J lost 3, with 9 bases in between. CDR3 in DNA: TGTGCCAGCTCACCGGGACTCCTCTACGAGCAGTACTTC. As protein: CASSPGLLYEQYF.

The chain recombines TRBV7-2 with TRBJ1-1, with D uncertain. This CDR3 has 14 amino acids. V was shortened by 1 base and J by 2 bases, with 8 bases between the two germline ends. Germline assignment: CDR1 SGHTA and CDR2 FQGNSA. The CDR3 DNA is TGTGCCAGCAGCTTAGGCACCTATAACACTGAAGCTTTCTTT. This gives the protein CASSLGTYNTEAFF.

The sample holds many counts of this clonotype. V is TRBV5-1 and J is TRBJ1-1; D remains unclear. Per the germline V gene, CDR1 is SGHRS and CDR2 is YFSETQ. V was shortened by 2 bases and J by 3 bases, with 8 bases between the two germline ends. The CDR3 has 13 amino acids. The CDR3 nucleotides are TGCGCCAGCAGCTTCGGTGGATACACTGAAGCTTTCTTT. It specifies CASSFGGYTEAFF.